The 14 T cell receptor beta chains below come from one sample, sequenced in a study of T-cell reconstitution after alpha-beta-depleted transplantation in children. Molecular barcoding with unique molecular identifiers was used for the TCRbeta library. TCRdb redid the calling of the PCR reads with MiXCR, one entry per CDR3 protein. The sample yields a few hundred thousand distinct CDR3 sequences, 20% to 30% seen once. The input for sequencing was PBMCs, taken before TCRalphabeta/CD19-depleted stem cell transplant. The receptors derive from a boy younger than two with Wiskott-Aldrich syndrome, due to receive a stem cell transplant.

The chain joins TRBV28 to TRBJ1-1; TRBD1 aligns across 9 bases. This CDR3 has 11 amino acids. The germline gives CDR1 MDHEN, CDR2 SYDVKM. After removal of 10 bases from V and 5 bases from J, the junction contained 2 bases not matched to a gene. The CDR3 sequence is CAIGTGTEAFF. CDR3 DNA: TGTGCCATCGGGACAGGGACTGAAGCTTTCTTT.

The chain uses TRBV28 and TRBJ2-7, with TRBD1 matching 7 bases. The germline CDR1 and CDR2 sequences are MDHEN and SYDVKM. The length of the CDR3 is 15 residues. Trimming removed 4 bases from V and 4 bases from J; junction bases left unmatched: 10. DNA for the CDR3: TGTGCCAGCAGTTCTAGACAGGGCTCCCTTTACGAGCAGTACTTC. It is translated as CASSSRQGSLYEQYF. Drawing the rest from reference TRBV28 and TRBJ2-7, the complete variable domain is DVKVTQSSRYLVKRTGEKVFLECVQDMDHENMFWYRQDPGLGLRLIYFSYDVKMKEKGDIPEGYSVSREKKERFSLILESASTNQTSMYLCASSSRQGSLYEQYFGPGTRLTVT.

CDR3 nucleotides: TGTGCCAGCAGTTTAGCCGCGAATGAGCAGTTCTTC. Translated: CASSLAANEQFF. The genes are TRBV12-3 or TRBV12-4 and TRBJ2-1; D is unresolved. Trimming took 0 bases from V and 7 from J, leaving 4 bases between them. The CDR3 sequence is 12 residues long.

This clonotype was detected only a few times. Here the CDR3 DNA reads TGTGCCAGCAGCACCCTAGTGGTGCGGGAGGGCCCCTTTGACCATGAGCAGTTCTTC. Its protein is CASSTLVVREGPFDHEQFF. The chain combines TRBV28 with TRBJ2-1; 9 bases line up with TRBD2. The germline V gene has CDR1 MDHEN and CDR2 SYDVKM. The CDR3 is 19 amino acids. V gave up 6 bases and J gave up 8 bases; unmatched junction bases: 23.

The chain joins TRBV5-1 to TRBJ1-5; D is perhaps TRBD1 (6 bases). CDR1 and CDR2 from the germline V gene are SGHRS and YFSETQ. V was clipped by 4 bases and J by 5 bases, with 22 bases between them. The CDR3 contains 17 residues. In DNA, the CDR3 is TGCGCCAGCAGCCCCTATTGGAGCGGGACAAGATATCAGCCCCAGCATTTT. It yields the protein CASSPYWSGTRYQPQHF.

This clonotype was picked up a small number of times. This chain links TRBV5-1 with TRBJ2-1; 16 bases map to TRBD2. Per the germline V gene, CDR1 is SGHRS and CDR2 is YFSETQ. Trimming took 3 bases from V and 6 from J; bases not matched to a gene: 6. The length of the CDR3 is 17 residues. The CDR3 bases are TGCGCCAGCAGCTCTATCGGGACTAGCGGGAGGGCCAATGAGCAGTTCTTC. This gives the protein CASSSIGTSGRANEQFF.

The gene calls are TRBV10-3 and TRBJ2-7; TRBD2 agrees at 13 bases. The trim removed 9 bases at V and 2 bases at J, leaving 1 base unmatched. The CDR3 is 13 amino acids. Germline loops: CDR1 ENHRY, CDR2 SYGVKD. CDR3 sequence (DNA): TGTGCCATAGGGACTAGCGGGACCTACGAGCAGTACTTC. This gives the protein CAIGTSGTYEQYF.

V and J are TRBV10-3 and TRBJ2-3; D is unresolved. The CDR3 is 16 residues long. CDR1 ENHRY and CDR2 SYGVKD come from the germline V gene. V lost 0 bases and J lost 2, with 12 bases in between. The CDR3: CAISESNSISTDTQYF. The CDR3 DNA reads TGTGCCATCAGTGAGTCGAATAGTATCTCCACAGATACGCAGTATTTT.

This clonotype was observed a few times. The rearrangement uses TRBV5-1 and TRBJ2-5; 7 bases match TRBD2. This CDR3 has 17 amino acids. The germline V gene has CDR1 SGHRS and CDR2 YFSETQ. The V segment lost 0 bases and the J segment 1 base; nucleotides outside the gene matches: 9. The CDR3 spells CASSLAGGGALQETQYF. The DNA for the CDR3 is TGCGCCAGCAGCTTGGCGGGAGGAGGTGCCCTCCAAGAGACCCAGTACTTC.

This chain's CDR3 is CSVAGLAGVGETQYF. In nucleotides, the CDR3 is TGCAGCGTTGCGGGACTAGCGGGAGTTGGGGAGACCCAGTACTTC. The V call is TRBV29-1, the J call TRBJ2-5, with TRBD2 matching over 14 bases. The CDR3 runs to 15 residues. The V gene's germline CDR1 is SQVTM and CDR2 ANQGSEA. Germline trimming cut 4 bases from V and 5 bases from J; bases unmatched to any gene: 6. The complete variable domain, with remaining parts taken from reference TRBV29-1 and TRBJ2-5, reads SAVISQKPSRDICQRGTSLTIQCQVDSQVTMMFWYRQQPGQSLTLIATANQGSEATYESGFVIDKFPISRPNLTFSTLTVSNMSPEDSSIYLCSVAGLAGVGETQYFGPGTRLLVL.

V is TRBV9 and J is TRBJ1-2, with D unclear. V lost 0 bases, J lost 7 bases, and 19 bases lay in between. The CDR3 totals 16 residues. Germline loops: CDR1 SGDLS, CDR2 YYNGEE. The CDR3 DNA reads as TGTGCCAGCAGCGTAGATCTTGCAGCGGACGCTATTGGCTACACCTTC. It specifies CASSVDLAADAIGYTF.

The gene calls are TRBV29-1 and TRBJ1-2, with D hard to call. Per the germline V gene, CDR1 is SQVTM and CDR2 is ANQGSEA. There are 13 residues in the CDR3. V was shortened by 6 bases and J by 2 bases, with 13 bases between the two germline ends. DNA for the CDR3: TGCAGCGTCGCCGGCCAAGCGAACTATGGCTACACCTTC. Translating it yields CSVAGQANYGYTF.

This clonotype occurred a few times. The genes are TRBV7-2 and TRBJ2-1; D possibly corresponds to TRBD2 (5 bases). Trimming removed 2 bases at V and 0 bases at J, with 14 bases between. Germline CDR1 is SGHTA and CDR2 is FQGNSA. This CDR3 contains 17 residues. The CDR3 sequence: CASSLSQRYSSYNEQFF. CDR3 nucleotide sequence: TGTGCCAGCAGCTTATCCCAGCGGTACAGCTCCTACAATGAGCAGTTCTTC.

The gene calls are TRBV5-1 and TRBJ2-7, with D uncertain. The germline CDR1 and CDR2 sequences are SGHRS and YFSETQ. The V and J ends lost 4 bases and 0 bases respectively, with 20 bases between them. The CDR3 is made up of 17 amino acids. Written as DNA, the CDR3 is TGCGCCAGCAGCCGGTCCCAGTTTGGGCTCAGCTCCTACGAGCAGTACTTC. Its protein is CASSRSQFGLSSYEQYF.